The source of this T cell receptor (beta chain) is a study of blood T cell repertoires in COVID-19. Study at large: Samples taken during acute and convalescent COVID-19 were collected in the United States, Italy and Spain. T cells, B-cell-depleted T cells, or PBMCs supplied cDNA or gDNA.

During active infection, Seattle patients enrolled and were then monitored through disease. Original processing notes: Quantification of nucleated cells was approximated via reference gene primer amplification. The table came from immunoSEQ multiplex PCR; TCRdb's copy has only in-frame clones and leaves some out. V, J and clone size derive from that table, while D and trimming were established from the DNA sequence. There are 150,000 or so clones in the sample; 75% to 90% occur only once, and around an eighth lies in the top ten. Per the germline V gene, CDR1 is SNHLY and CDR2 is FYNNEI. V lost 9 bases and J 0 bases, leaving 9 bases between the germline ends. The CDR3 extends over 13 amino acids.

The TCR was taken from a man aged 18 to 29 with COVID-19, enrolled during active disease. This chain connects TRBV2 to TRBJ2-1, with a tentative D call TRBD2 (6 bases). Sequenced: peripheral blood. CDR3 amino acids: CARETSSYNEQFF. CDR3 DNA sequence: TGTGCCAGAGAGACTAGCTCCTACAATGAGCAGTTCTTC. Supplemented by reference TRBV2 and TRBJ2-1, the full variable domain reads EPEVTQTPSHQVTQMGQEVILRCVPISNHLYFYWYRQILGQKVEFLVSFYNNEISEKSEIFDDQFSVERPDGSNFTLKIRSTKLEDSAMYFCARETSSYNEQFFGPGTRLTVL.